Presented here are 2 T cell receptor beta chains from one specimen sequenced in a study of blood T cells in healthy people across ages. Alongside a J-beta primer mix, a sample-barcoded 5' primer served in a second PCR lasting roughly 7 to 11 cycles. One entry per CDR3 protein, called by TCRdb with MiXCR from the 5' RACE reads. In the table there are around 2 million distinct CDR3 sequences, 35% to 50% of which are singletons. Sequenced input: blood. All receptors come from a human donor in good health.

A remark on this clonotype: The junction shows a germline mismatch at one end, possibly a read error. This chain links TRBV12-3 or TRBV12-4 with TRBJ1-2, with a weak D call TRBD1 (6 bases). The CDR3 runs to 16 residues. CDR3 coding DNA: TGTGCCAGCAGTCCTACAGAGGGGGGGCCGGCCTATGGCTGCACCTTC. Amino acids: CASSPTEGGPAYGCTF.

The chain is built from TRBV12-3 or TRBV12-4 and TRBJ2-3; 14 bases align to TRBD2. The CDR3 runs to 16 residues. V lost 6 bases and J lost 5; bases outside the gene matches: 7. CDR3 region: CASSNPGTSGGDTQYF. In DNA form, the CDR3 reads TGTGCCAGCAGCAACCCCGGGACTAGCGGGGGAGATACGCAGTATTTT.